Below, one TCR beta chain is given with its context. This record comes from a study of shared clonotypes between healthy human individuals. Overall study context: Donors had three CD4 naive, three CD4 memory, two CD8 naive and one CD8 memory plate apiece.

Sorted-subset replicate PCR reactions were performed with roughly 200 ng DNA, corresponding to roughly 31,000 T cell genomes. Sequenced by immunoSEQ multiplex PCR; TCRdb stores in-frame clones only, minus some. The data show millions of clones, 95% seen once. CDR1 ENHRY and CDR2 SYGVKD come from the germline V gene. The CDR3 extends over 13 amino acids. Trimming at V came to 9 bases and at J to 1 base, leaving 4 bases not matched to a gene. The rearrangement uses TRBV10-3 and TRBJ2-3; 7 bases are a match to TRBD2. Sequencing was carried out using naive CD4+ T cells sorted from blood. Subset specified: CD45RA+ positively selected. The sequence came from a man in his late teens or twenties in good health. The CDR3 DNA sequence: TGTGCCATAGCGGGAAGGGGCACAGATACGCAGTATTTT. Amino acids: CAIAGRGTDTQYF.